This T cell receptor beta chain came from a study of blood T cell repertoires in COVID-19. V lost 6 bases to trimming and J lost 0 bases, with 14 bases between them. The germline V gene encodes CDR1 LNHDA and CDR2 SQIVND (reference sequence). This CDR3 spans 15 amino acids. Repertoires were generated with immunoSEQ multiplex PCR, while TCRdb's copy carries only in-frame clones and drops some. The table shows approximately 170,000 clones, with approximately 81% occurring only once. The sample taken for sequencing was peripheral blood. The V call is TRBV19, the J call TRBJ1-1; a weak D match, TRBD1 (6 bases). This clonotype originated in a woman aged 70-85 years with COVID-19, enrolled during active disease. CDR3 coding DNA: TGTGCCAGTAGCAGTCCTGGGGACATGAACACTGAAGCTTTCTTT. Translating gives CASSSPGDMNTEAFF.